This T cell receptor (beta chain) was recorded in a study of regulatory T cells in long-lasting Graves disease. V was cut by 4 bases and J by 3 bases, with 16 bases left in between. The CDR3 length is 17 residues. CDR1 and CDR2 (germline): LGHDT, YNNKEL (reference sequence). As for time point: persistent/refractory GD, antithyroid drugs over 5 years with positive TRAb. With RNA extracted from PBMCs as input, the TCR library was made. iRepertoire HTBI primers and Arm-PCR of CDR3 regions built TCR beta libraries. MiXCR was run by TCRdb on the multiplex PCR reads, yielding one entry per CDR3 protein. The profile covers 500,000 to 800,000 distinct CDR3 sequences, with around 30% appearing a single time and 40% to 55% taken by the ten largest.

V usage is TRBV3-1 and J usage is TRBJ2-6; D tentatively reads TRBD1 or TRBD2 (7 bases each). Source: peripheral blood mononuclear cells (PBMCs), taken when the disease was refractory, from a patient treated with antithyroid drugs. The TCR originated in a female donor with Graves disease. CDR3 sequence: CASSPRGGVYGANVLTF. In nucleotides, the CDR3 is TGTGCCAGCAGCCCCAGGGGGGGGGTGTATGGGGCCAACGTCCTGACTTTC.